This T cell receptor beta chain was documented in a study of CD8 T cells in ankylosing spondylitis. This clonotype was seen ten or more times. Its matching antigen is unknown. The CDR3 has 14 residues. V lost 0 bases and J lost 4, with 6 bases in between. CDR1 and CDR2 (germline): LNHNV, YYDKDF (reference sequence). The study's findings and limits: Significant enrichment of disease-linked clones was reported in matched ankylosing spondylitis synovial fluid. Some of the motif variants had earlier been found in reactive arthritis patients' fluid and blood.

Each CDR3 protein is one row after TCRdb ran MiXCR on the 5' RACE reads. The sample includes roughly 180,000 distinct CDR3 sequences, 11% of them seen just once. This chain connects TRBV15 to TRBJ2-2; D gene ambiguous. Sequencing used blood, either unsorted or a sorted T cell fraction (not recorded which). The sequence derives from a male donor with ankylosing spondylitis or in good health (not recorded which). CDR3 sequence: CATSRDLRTGELFF. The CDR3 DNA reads TGTGCCACCAGCAGAGATCTCCGCACCGGGGAGCTGTTTTTT.